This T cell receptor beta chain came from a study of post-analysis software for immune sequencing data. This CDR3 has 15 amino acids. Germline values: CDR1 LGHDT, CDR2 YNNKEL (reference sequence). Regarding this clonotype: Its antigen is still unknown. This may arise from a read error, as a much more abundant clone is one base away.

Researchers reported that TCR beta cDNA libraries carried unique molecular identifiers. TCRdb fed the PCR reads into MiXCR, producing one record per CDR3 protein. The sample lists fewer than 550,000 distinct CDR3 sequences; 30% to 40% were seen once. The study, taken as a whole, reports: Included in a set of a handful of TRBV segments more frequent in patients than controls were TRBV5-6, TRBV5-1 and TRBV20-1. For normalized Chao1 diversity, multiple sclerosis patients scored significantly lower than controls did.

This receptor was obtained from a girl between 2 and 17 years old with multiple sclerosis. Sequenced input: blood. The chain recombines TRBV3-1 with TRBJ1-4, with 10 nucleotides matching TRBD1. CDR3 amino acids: CASSQEDRGSEKRFF. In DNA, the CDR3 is TGTGCCAGCAGCCAAGAGGACAGGGGGAGCGAAAAACGGTTTTTT.